This T cell receptor beta chain was sequenced in a study of identifying expanded T cells in peripheral blood. Sequenced by immunoSEQ multiplex PCR; TCRdb stores in-frame clones only, minus some. The sample includes roughly 100,000 clones, around 88% seen only once; the top ten take around an eighth. During the collection period, no donor immune events like infections were recorded. This clonotype was sampled from a person between 18 and 70 years old in good health. The sequenced sample consisted of blood.

The CDR3 region is CAISTTGGSSEKLFF. The CDR3, as DNA: TGTGCCATCAGTACCACAGGGGGCTCATCCGAGAAACTGTTTTTT. The rearrangement uses TRBV10-3 and TRBJ1-4, with 9 bases that match TRBD1. V lost 5 bases to trimming and J lost 11 bases; unmatched junction nucleotides: 12. In germline, CDR1 is ENHRY, CDR2 SYGVKD. The CDR3 is 15 amino acids.